The next 9 T cell receptor beta chains were all read from a single sample in a study of cytomegalovirus exposure and HLA in healthy donors. PCR involved 60 Vbeta and 13 Jbeta primers. Some clones are missing from TCRdb's copy, which holds only in-frame ones; the method was immunoSEQ multiplex PCR. This repertoire shows 100,000 to 150,000 clones, about 85% found once; its top ten account for over 1.5%. Sequenced: PBMCs. The receptor set was obtained from a boy aged 5-17 years in good health and CMV-seronegative.

The V and J genes are TRBV28 and TRBJ1-5; maybe TRBD1 (6 bases). The germline V and J ends were trimmed by 1 base and 6 bases, with 10 bases remaining between them. The CDR3 has 14 residues. Germline loops: CDR1 MDHEN, CDR2 SYDVKM. DNA of the CDR3: TGTGCCAGCAGTTTATTACAGGGCACTCAGCCCCAGCATTTT. Residues: CASSLLQGTQPQHF.

The V and J genes are TRBV5-1 and TRBJ2-3, with 13 bases that match TRBD2. This CDR3 is 16 amino acids long. The germline V gene has CDR1 SGHRS and CDR2 YFSETQ. J was trimmed by 1 base and V by 2 bases; bases with no gene match: 1. The DNA for the CDR3 is TGCGCCAGCAGCTTACTAGCGGGGGGGCGCACAGATACGCAGTATTTT. Residues: CASSLLAGGRTDTQYF. Full variable domain (missing parts from reference TRBV5-1 and TRBJ2-3): KAGVTQTPRYLIKTRGQQVTLSCSPISGHRSVSWYQQTPGQGLQFLFEYFSETQRNKGNFPGRFSGRQFSNSRSEMNVSTLELGDSALYLCASSLLAGGRTDTQYFGPGTRLTVL.

The chain couples TRBV5-1 to TRBJ1-3; no clear D. Germline values: CDR1 SGHRS, CDR2 YFSETQ. Trimming left V 0 bases short and J 0 bases short, with 7 bases between. This CDR3 contains 15 residues. The CDR3 region has the DNA TGCGCCAGCAGCTTGGGGGGAGACTCTGGAAACACCATATATTTT. This codes for CASSLGGDSGNTIYF.

The rearrangement joins TRBV5-4 to TRBJ2-7, with D hard to call. CDR3 length: 14 amino acids. Germline V gene lookup returns CDR1 SGHNT and CDR2 YYREEE (reference sequence). The ends were cut back, 0 bases at V and 3 bases at J, with 10 bases in the middle. CDR3 nucleotide sequence: TGTGCCAGCAGCTTGGACCTTGACAACTACGAGCAGTACTTC. It yields the protein CASSLDLDNYEQYF.

The chain couples TRBV13 to TRBJ2-1; TRBD2 aligns across 7 bases. This CDR3 is 16 amino acids long. The V segment lost 0 bases and the J segment 3 bases; nucleotides outside the gene matches: 5. CDR1 is PRHDT, CDR2 FYEKMQ, per germline (reference sequence). The CDR3 protein is CASSLGQGGSYNEQFF. CDR3 nucleotides: TGTGCCAGCAGCTTAGGCCAGGGCGGGAGCTACAATGAGCAGTTCTTC. Full variable domain (rest looked up from reference TRBV13 and TRBJ2-1): AAGVIQSPRHLIKEKRETATLKCYPIPRHDTVYWYQQGPGQDPQFLISFYEKMQSDKGSIPDRFSAQQFSDYHSELNMSSLELGDSALYFCASSLGQGGSYNEQFFGPGTRLTVL.

The J gene is TRBJ1-4, the V gene TRBV5-4; D perhaps matches TRBD1 (6 bases). In germline, CDR1 is SGHNT, CDR2 YYREEE (reference sequence). V was trimmed by 4 bases and J by 5 bases, leaving 15 bases between them. The CDR3 length is 15 residues. CDR3 region: CASSDRTSYNEKLFF. In nucleotides, the CDR3 is TGTGCCAGCAGCGACAGGACATCCTACAATGAAAAACTGTTTTTT.

This sequence joins TRBV4-3 and TRBJ2-3; no clear D gene. The germline gives CDR1 LGHNA, CDR2 YSLEER. This CDR3 is built from 15 residues. V shed 0 bases and J shed 1 base, with 8 bases lying between them. The CDR3 DNA follows: TGCGCCAGCAGCCAAGATCAGATGGGCACAGATACGCAGTATTTT. Translating it yields CASSQDQMGTDTQYF.

The count of this clone is one. This chain uses TRBV13 with TRBJ2-5, with 9 bases identical to TRBD1. This CDR3 region has 16 residues. Trimming removed 4 bases from V and 2 bases from J; junction bases left unmatched: 8. The germline CDR1 and CDR2 sequences are PRHDT and FYEKMQ (reference sequence). Here the CDR3 DNA reads TGTGCCAGCAGCTGGGCGACAGGGGGAGATCAAGAGACCCAGTACTTC. This sequence encodes CASSWATGGDQETQYF.

This rearrangement joins TRBV25-1 to TRBJ2-3; 7 bases map to TRBD1. Trimming cost V 1 base and J 2 bases; bases outside gene matches: 3. CDR3 length: 15 amino acids. The V gene's germline CDR1 is MGHDK and CDR2 SYGVNS. Here the CDR3 reads CASSESGGITDTQYF. DNA of the CDR3: TGTGCCAGCAGTGAATCAGGGGGAATCACAGATACGCAGTATTTT.